Sequencing of this T cell receptor beta chain was carried out in a study of T cells after yellow fever vaccination. Via MiXCR, TCRdb re-called the 5' RACE reads, giving one row per CDR3 protein. Of 500,000 to 650,000 distinct CDR3 sequences in the sample, roughly a sixth were seen once. V lost 0 bases and J lost 3, with 12 bases in between. The V gene's germline CDR1 is MNHNS and CDR2 SASEGT. The CDR3 consists of 15 residues. The TCR sequence derives from a man between 18 and 35 years old who received the YFV17D yellow fever vaccine. The V gene is TRBV6-1, the J gene TRBJ2-7; D gene uncertain. Sample: PBMCs, taken roughly 5 days after the first yellow fever vaccination. DNA of the CDR3: TGTGCCAGCAGTGAAGCGTTGTTGGTGAACTACGAGCAGTACTTC. Translation gives CASSEALLVNYEQYF.